The clone carrying this TCR beta chain is labeled medium-sized. The data were obtained in a study of HIV-infected patients and healthy controls. The germline gives CDR1 SGHAT, CDR2 FQNNGV. CDR3 length equals 18 residues. Trimming took 5 bases from V and 0 from J; bases not matched to a gene: 8. From the 5' RACE reads, TCRdb called clonotypes with MiXCR, one entry per CDR3 protein. The table lists under 20,000 distinct CDR3 sequences, 15% to 20% of them singletons. The material sequenced was CD8+ T cells from blood. This chain connects TRBV11-2 to TRBJ2-5, with 14 nucleotides matching TRBD2. The sequence was obtained from a human donor in good health. The CDR3 region is CASSNGLAGGGHQETQYF. CDR3 coding DNA: TGTGCCAGCAGCAACGGACTAGCGGGAGGCGGCCACCAAGAGACCCAGTACTTC.